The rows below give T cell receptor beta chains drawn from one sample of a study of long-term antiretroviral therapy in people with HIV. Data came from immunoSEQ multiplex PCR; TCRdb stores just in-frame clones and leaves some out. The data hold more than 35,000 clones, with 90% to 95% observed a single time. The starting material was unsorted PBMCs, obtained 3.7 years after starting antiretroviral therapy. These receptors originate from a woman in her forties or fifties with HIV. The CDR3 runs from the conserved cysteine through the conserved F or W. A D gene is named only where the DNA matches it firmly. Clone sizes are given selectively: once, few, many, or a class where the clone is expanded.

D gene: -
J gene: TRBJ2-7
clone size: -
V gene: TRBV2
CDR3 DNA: TGTGCCAGCAGTGAAGCGCTGGGCGGCTACGAGCAGTACTTC
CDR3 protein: CASSEALGGYEQYF

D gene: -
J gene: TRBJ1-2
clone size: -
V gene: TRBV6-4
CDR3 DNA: TGTGCCAGCAGTGACATGGCGGATGGCTACACCTTC
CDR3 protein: CASSDMADGYTF

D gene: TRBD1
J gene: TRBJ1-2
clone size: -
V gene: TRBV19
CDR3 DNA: TGTGCCAGTAGTCCCTTGGTGAACAGGGGGCTCGCTAACTATGGCTACACCTTC
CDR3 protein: CASSPLVNRGLANYGYTF

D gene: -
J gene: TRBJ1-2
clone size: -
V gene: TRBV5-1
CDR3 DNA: TGCGCCAGCAGCCTCCCGTCGGACAGCCAGTACACCTTC
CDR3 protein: CASSLPSDSQYTF

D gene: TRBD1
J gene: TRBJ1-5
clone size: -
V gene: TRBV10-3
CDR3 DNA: TGTGCCATCAGCCGGGACAGGGCAGGCAATCAGCCCCAGCATTTT
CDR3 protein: CAISRDRAGNQPQHF

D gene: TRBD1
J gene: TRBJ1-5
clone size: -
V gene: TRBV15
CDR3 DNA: TGTGCCACCAGCCACAGGGGAAGCAATCAGCCCCAGCATTTT
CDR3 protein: CATSHRGSNQPQHF

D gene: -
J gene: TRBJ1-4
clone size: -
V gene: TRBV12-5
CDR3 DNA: TGTGCTAGTGCCACTCCCCTAGGAGAAAAACTGTTTTTT
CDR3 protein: CASATPLGEKLFF

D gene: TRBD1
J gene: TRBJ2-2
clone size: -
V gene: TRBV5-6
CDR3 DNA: TGTGCCAGCAGGGGGGACAGCTCGAACACCGGGGAGCTGTTTTTT
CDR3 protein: CASRGDSSNTGELFF

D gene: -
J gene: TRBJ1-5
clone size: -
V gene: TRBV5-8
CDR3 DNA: TGTGCCAGCAGCCTCGGGCAGCCCCAGCATTTT
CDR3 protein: CASSLGQPQHF

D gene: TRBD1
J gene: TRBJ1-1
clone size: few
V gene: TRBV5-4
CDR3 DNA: TGTGCCAGCAGCGGGGACAGGGCTTCCCCAGCTTTCTTT
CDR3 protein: CASSGDRASPAFF